These 19 T cell receptor beta chains were sequenced from one sample in a study of human T cells and chemical hapten exposure. One entry per CDR3 protein, called by TCRdb with MiXCR from the RACE reads. The table shows more than 300,000 distinct CDR3 sequences, with 4.5% to 5.5% occurring only once. Sample time point: pre-sensitization, week 0. Treatment reported: therapeutic diphenylcyclopropenone sensitization with weekly scalp DPC. The sequencing used whole blood, collected in connection with sensitization to the hapten diphenylcyclopropenone (DPC). The source is a woman aged 50 to 65 with alopecia areata. Some clones in this sample may be carry-over from other donors' samples.

This clonotype has a count of ten or more. The chain uses TRBV30 and TRBJ2-5; D possibly corresponds to TRBD2 (5 bases). The CDR3 has 15 residues. The germline CDR1 and CDR2 sequences are GTSNPN and SVGIG (reference sequence). V lost 2 bases and J 2 bases, leaving 15 bases between the germline ends. CDR3 sequence (DNA): TGTGCCTGGAGTTCAGGCGCGGGTCAACAAGAGACCCAGTACTTC. Its translation: CAWSSGAGQQETQYF.

This clonotype was seen many times. This chain links TRBV6-1 with TRBJ2-6; TRBD1 or TRBD2 may be the D gene (5 bases each). The germline V gene has CDR1 MNHNS and CDR2 SASEGT. CDR3 size: 18 residues. The ends were cut back, 3 bases at V and 6 bases at J, with 21 bases in the middle. CDR3 nucleotide sequence: TGTGCCAGCAGTGATTTTAAGGGACGGATCCCGACGGCCAACGTCCTGACTTTC. Amino acid sequence: CASSDFKGRIPTANVLTF.

This clonotype appeared many times. The chain links TRBV5-1 to TRBJ1-4, with D possibly matching TRBD1 (5 bases). The germline V gene encodes CDR1 SGHRS and CDR2 YFSETQ. This CDR3 has 17 amino acids. Trimming removed 0 bases at V and 0 bases at J, with 12 bases between. In DNA form, the CDR3 reads TGCGCCAGCAGCTTGGAGGTTCAGGGTGCAACTAATGAAAAACTGTTTTTT. This translates into CASSLEVQGATNEKLFF.

This clonotype was recorded a few times. The chain uses TRBV20-1 and TRBJ1-1; TRBD1 aligns across 9 bases. With 4 bases clipped from V and 5 bases from J, the junction kept 5 bases outside the gene matches. The CDR3 contains 13 residues. Germline V lookup: CDR1 DFQATT, CDR2 SNEGSKA (reference sequence). CDR3 sequence (DNA): TGCAGTGCTACCGGACAGGGGAGAACTGAAGCTTTCTTT. This sequence encodes CSATGQGRTEAFF.

Many counts were recorded for this clonotype. V usage is TRBV2 and J usage is TRBJ1-1; D call uncertain. Germline CDR1 SNHLY, CDR2 FYNNEI. Trimming took off 4 bases at V and 5 bases at J, with 5 bases between the two ends. The CDR3 covers 11 residues. CDR3 bases: TGTGCCAGCAGTGTGCGTACTGAAGCTTTCTTT. It is translated as CASSVRTEAFF.

This clonotype has a count of ten or more. This sequence joins TRBV6-5 and TRBJ1-1; 8 nucleotides agree with TRBD1. V was pared by 6 bases and J by 4 bases, with 7 bases of the junction left unmatched. The CDR3 is 14 residues long. Germline assignment: CDR1 MNHEY and CDR2 SVGAGI. The CDR3 is CASRRDRSGTEAFF. The CDR3 DNA sequence: TGTGCCAGCAGGAGGGACAGGTCCGGCACTGAAGCTTTCTTT.

The V call is TRBV6-6, the J call TRBJ1-1; TRBD1 agrees at 7 bases. Germline CDR1 MNHNY, CDR2 SVGAGI (reference sequence). The CDR3 is 11 amino acids. Trimming cost V 6 bases and J 11 bases; bases outside gene matches: 6. CDR3 in amino acids: CASRPTGEAFF. The CDR3 DNA reads as TGTGCCAGCAGGCCAACAGGGGAGGCTTTCTTT.

This clonotype showed up many times. V usage is TRBV20-1 and J usage is TRBJ2-7, with TRBD2 identical over 7 bases. CDR1 is DFQATT and CDR2 is SNEGSKA in the germline V gene (reference sequence). This CDR3 is built from 15 residues. V lost 1 base, J lost 0 bases, and 6 bases stayed unmatched. The CDR3 loop reads CSARGREALSYEQYF. The CDR3 bases are TGCAGTGCTAGAGGACGGGAGGCCCTCTCCTACGAGCAGTACTTC.

This clonotype was seen ten or more times. V and J are TRBV4-1 and TRBJ2-2; TRBD1 matches at 9 bases. CDR1 and CDR2 (germline): MGHRA, YSYEKL. The V segment lost 5 bases and the J segment 0 bases; nucleotides outside the gene matches: 7. This CDR3 contains 17 residues. CDR3 sequence: CASSGKTGGTNTGELFF. DNA of the CDR3: TGCGCCAGCAGCGGAAAAACAGGGGGCACGAACACCGGGGAGCTGTTTTTT.

This clonotype was counted at least ten times. J is TRBJ2-1 and V is TRBV7-9, with D unclear. Germline V lookup: CDR1 SEHNR, CDR2 FQNEAQ (reference sequence). CDR3 length: 12 amino acids. Trimming stripped 5 bases from V and 7 bases from J, with 9 bases between. The chain's CDR3 is CASSPLVNEQFF. The CDR3 DNA is TGTGCCAGCAGCCCACTCGTGAATGAGCAGTTCTTC.

This chain joins TRBV7-2 and TRBJ2-1; D might be TRBD2 (6 bases). The CDR3 extends over 16 amino acids. With 6 bases removed from V and 2 bases from J, the gap between germline ends came to 17 bases. Germline-derived CDR1 and CDR2 are SGHTA and FQGNSA. CDR3: CASSSDGGLPYNEQFF. The CDR3 region has the DNA TGTGCCAGCAGTTCGGACGGGGGACTTCCCTACAATGAGCAGTTCTTC.

This clonotype was picked up a small number of times. This rearrangement joins TRBV7-9 to TRBJ1-6; perhaps TRBD1 as D (5 bases). The length of the CDR3 is 16 residues. V lost 3 bases, J lost 8 bases, and 17 bases lay in between. Germline V gene sequence: CDR1 SEHNR, CDR2 FQNEAQ (reference sequence). CDR3 amino acids: CASSFGVSSRDSPLHF. CDR3 DNA: TGTGCCAGCAGCTTTGGTGTTTCCTCCAGGGATTCACCCCTCCACTTT.

This clonotype was detected ten times or more. This sequence joins TRBV12-3 or TRBV12-4 and TRBJ2-1, with D perhaps given as TRBD1 or TRBD2 (6 bases each). Trimming removed 1 base from V and 7 bases from J, with 11 bases in between. The CDR3 has 14 residues. The CDR3: CASSLGGGGNEQFF. CDR3 DNA sequence: TGTGCCAGCAGTTTAGGAGGAGGGGGGAATGAGCAGTTCTTC.

This clonotype came up many times. V and J are TRBV5-1 and TRBJ2-3; the D is unclear. Trimming removed 3 bases at V and 6 bases at J, with 14 bases between. CDR3 length equals 14 residues. CDR1 and CDR2 (germline): SGHRS, YFSETQ. The CDR3 reads CASSSPPVSDTQYF. CDR3 in DNA: TGCGCCAGCAGCTCCCCCCCCGTCTCGGATACGCAGTATTTT.

The chain employs TRBV6-5 and TRBJ1-1; TRBD1 matches at 7 bases. CDR3 length: 14 amino acids. The germline gives CDR1 MNHEY, CDR2 SVGAGI. V lost 6 bases, J lost 5 bases, and 9 bases stayed unmatched. CDR3 coding DNA: TGTGCCAGCAGCCGCCCCAACAGGGGAACTGAAGCTTTCTTT. This sequence encodes CASSRPNRGTEAFF.

This clonotype showed up just a few times. This chain uses TRBV18 with TRBJ2-2, with D possibly TRBD2 on 6 matching bases. The CDR3 runs to 14 residues. Germline loops: CDR1 KGHSH, CDR2 LQKENI. V was cut by 3 bases and J by 4 bases, with 9 bases left in between. Written as DNA, the CDR3 is TGTGCCAGCTCACCGGAGGGTTCCACCGGGGAGCTGTTTTTT. It codes for CASSPEGSTGELFF.

The chain recombines TRBV3-1 with TRBJ1-1, with a tentative D call TRBD1 (5 bases). Between the trimmed V and J ends, which lost 1 base and 3 bases, there was a span of 15 bases. Looked up from germline, CDR1 is LGHDT and CDR2 is YNNKEL (reference sequence). The CDR3 length is 16 residues. CDR3 DNA sequence: TGTGCCAGCAGCCAAGGTTTCCGTCAGGGCGACACTGAAGCTTTCTTT. Protein product: CASSQGFRQGDTEAFF.

This clonotype was observed a few times. The chain employs TRBV28 and TRBJ2-3; 11 nucleotides match TRBD2. The CDR3 runs to 19 residues. V shed 5 bases and J 11 bases; nucleotides not matched to a gene: 24. Germline V gene data show CDR1 as MDHEN and CDR2 as SYDVKM. Here the CDR3 DNA reads TGTGCCAGCAGTGAACTACCCGCACTAGCGGGGGTGAGGGGGTTTGGGCAGTATTTT. It yields the protein CASSELPALAGVRGFGQYF.

This clonotype has more than one count but fewer than ten. CDR3 in amino acids: CASSAHPGPSYEQYF. The CDR3 DNA sequence: TGTGCCAGCAGCGCCCACCCGGGACCTAGCTACGAGCAGTACTTC. The gene calls are TRBV7-9 and TRBJ2-7; either TRBD1 or TRBD2 may fit D (5 bases each). The CDR3 extends over 15 amino acids. Trimming took 5 bases from V and 3 from J, leaving 17 bases between them. Germline CDR1 is SEHNR and CDR2 is FQNEAQ (reference sequence).